This T cell receptor beta chain was profiled in a study of OX40 agonist ivuxolimab in advanced cancers. The assay was immunoSEQ multiplex PCR, and TCRdb's table has in-frame clones only and misses some. The sample records about 58,000 clones, about 89% being singletons. The receptor comes from an adult with an advanced solid tumor such as melanoma, head and neck, liver or kidney cancer. The material was CD4+ or CD8+ T cells sorted from blood, obtained in a trial of the OX40 agonist ivuxolimab.

CDR3 coding DNA: TGTGCCAGCAGCCCCGGGCCGAATCAGCCCCAGCATTTT. Translating gives CASSPGPNQPQHF. The chain links TRBV9 to TRBJ1-5; no clear D. Germline V gene lookup returns CDR1 SGDLS and CDR2 YYNGEE. V lost 4 bases and J lost 4, with 9 bases in between. The CDR3 is 13 residues long.